The clone carrying this T cell receptor (beta chain) showed up many times. Its antigen remains unknown. Uncontrolled infection, other autoimmune disease, pregnancy or lactation barred patients from enrollment. Diagnoses were established using clinical symptoms, serum thyroxine and TRAb, thyroid ultrasound and orbital computed tomography. In germline, CDR1 is DFQATT, CDR2 SNEGSKA (reference sequence). V was clipped by 5 bases and J by 0 bases, with 11 bases between them. CDR3 length: 13 amino acids. The entry originates in a study of T cells in Graves' hyperthyroidism and ophthalmopathy. Study-wide results and caveats: A 13 V-J model separated ophthalmopathy from stable hyperthyroidism. In blood, most of the thyroid clonotypes expanded above 0.001 were also present.

The source material, RNA transcripts, was used to amplify TCR beta CDR3 regions. When the TCR CDR3 underwent first-round RT-PCR, the HTBI primer set was used. TCRdb processed the multiplex PCR reads anew with MiXCR; each CDR3 protein has one entry. The table shows around 520,000 distinct CDR3 sequences, with around 15% occurring only once. The sequence derives from a woman in her forties with Graves' hyperthyroidism. Sequencing input: blood. This chain connects TRBV20-1 to TRBJ2-7; D unresolved. Here the CDR3 DNA reads TGCAGTGCTTGGGTCCCGGACTCCTACGAGCAGTACTTC. This codes for CSAWVPDSYEQYF.